The sequence of this TCR beta chain was determined in a study of T-cell memory formation after mild COVID-19. The wider study: Most TCR clusters belonged to a single donor. Broader study findings: Day 15 to 85 contracting clones showed balanced CD4/CD8; later expanders leaned CD4+. Pre-infection memory showed some responding clones, and this suggested that cross-reactive memory joined. Chiefly within CM and EM were the contracting CD4+ clones; CD8+ ones were within EMRA.

CDR1 is SGHRS and CDR2 is YFSETQ in the germline V gene. Trimming left V 0 bases short and J 3 bases short, with 10 bases between. The CDR3 has 14 amino acids. This clonotype has more than one count but fewer than ten. Its antigen is still unknown. MiXCR, run by TCRdb on the 5' RACE reads, gives a single entry per CDR3 protein. The sample shows around 500,000 distinct CDR3 sequences, roughly 18% of them seen only once. This chain joins TRBV5-1 and TRBJ2-7, with D perhaps TRBD1 (6 bases). This receptor was identified in an adult woman who had mild COVID-19 (a few samples of this study predate the infection). Cell type and time point are not known. Sequencing was carried out using PBMCs or a T cell subset sorted from them (not recorded which). The CDR3 sequence: CASSLDRENYEQYF. CDR3 sequence (DNA): TGCGCCAGCAGCTTGGACAGGGAGAACTACGAGCAGTACTTC.